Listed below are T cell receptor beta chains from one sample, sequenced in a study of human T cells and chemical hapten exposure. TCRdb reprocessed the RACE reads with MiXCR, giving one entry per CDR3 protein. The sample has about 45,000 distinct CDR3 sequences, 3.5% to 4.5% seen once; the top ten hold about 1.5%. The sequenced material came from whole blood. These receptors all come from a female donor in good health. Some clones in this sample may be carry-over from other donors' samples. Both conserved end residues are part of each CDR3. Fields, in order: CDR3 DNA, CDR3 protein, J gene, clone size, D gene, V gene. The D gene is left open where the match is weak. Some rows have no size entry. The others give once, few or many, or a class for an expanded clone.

cdr3_nt: TGTGCCAGCAGCCCAAACAGGGTATTCCACGGGGAGCTGTTTTTT
cdr3_aa: CASSPNRVFHGELFF
j_call: TRBJ2-2
clone_size: many
d_call: -
v_call: TRBV12-3/TRBV12-4

cdr3_nt: TGTGCCAGTAGATTCGGACGGGGACCACTAGCCAAAAACATTCAGTACTTC
cdr3_aa: CASRFGRGPLAKNIQYF
j_call: TRBJ2-4
clone_size: -
d_call: -
v_call: TRBV19

cdr3_nt: TGTGCCAGCACGGGGAGCACAGATACGCAGTATTTT
cdr3_aa: CASTGSTDTQYF
j_call: TRBJ2-3
clone_size: many
d_call: -
v_call: TRBV27

cdr3_nt: TGTGCCAGCACCCTACGGACAGCTAACTATGGCTACACCTTC
cdr3_aa: CASTLRTANYGYTF
j_call: TRBJ1-2
clone_size: -
d_call: -
v_call: TRBV12-3/TRBV12-4

cdr3_nt: TGTGCCAGCAGCCAAGATGGGACAGGGGGCGACGAGCAGTACTTC
cdr3_aa: CASSQDGTGGDEQYF
j_call: TRBJ2-7
clone_size: many
d_call: TRBD1
v_call: TRBV3-1

cdr3_nt: TGTGCCAGCAGTGAAACAGCATACTATGGCTACACCTTC
cdr3_aa: CASSETAYYGYTF
j_call: TRBJ1-2
clone_size: -
d_call: -
v_call: TRBV6-1

cdr3_nt: TGTGCCAGCAGCCAGAGGGGGGCCAGCACAGATACGCAGTATTTT
cdr3_aa: CASSQRGASTDTQYF
j_call: TRBJ2-3
clone_size: many
d_call: -
v_call: TRBV3-1

cdr3_nt: TGTGCCATCAGATCGGACAGGGTCTATGGCTACACCTTC
cdr3_aa: CAIRSDRVYGYTF
j_call: TRBJ1-2
clone_size: many
d_call: TRBD1
v_call: TRBV10-3

cdr3_nt: TGTGCCAGCAGCTTACAGGGATTTGAAAAACTGTTTTTT
cdr3_aa: CASSLQGFEKLFF
j_call: TRBJ1-4
clone_size: few
d_call: -
v_call: TRBV12-3/TRBV12-4

cdr3_nt: TGTGCCAGCAGCCCCTGGGGGAGGGGCTCTGGGGCCAACGTCCTGACTTTC
cdr3_aa: CASSPWGRGSGANVLTF
j_call: TRBJ2-6
clone_size: many
d_call: TRBD2
v_call: TRBV14

cdr3_nt: TGTGCCAGCAACGACTTGCACTCCTACGAGCAGTACTTC
cdr3_aa: CASNDLHSYEQYF
j_call: TRBJ2-7
clone_size: -
d_call: -
v_call: TRBV2

cdr3_nt: TGTGCCAGCAGCCAAGTTTGGGGGGATACAGGGGTGGATGAGCAGTTCTTC
cdr3_aa: CASSQVWGDTGVDEQFF
j_call: TRBJ2-1
clone_size: many
d_call: -
v_call: TRBV4-2

cdr3_nt: TGTGCCAGCAAAACAGGGGGCACCGAGCAGTACTTC
cdr3_aa: CASKTGGTEQYF
j_call: TRBJ2-7
clone_size: many
d_call: TRBD1
v_call: TRBV27

cdr3_nt: TGTGCCAGCAGCTTAGCCGGGGAGCTGTTTTTT
cdr3_aa: CASSLAGELFF
j_call: TRBJ2-2
clone_size: many
d_call: -
v_call: TRBV7-3

cdr3_nt: TGTGCCAGCAGCCAATTTAGCGGGGGGTCTGGGGCCAACGTCCTGACTTTC
cdr3_aa: CASSQFSGGSGANVLTF
j_call: TRBJ2-6
clone_size: many
d_call: TRBD2
v_call: TRBV4-2

cdr3_nt: TGTGCCAGCAGCTTTAGCGGGGGGGAAACGATAGCCAAAAACATTCAGTACTTC
cdr3_aa: CASSFSGGETIAKNIQYF
j_call: TRBJ2-4
clone_size: -
d_call: TRBD2
v_call: TRBV7-8

cdr3_nt: TGTGCCAGCAGTCCCTGGGACAGGCTCGAGCAGTACTTC
cdr3_aa: CASSPWDRLEQYF
j_call: TRBJ2-7
clone_size: many
d_call: TRBD1
v_call: TRBV27

cdr3_nt: TGTGCCAGCAGCTTAGTGAGCGGGGACAACACTGAAGCTTTCTTT
cdr3_aa: CASSLVSGDNTEAFF
j_call: TRBJ1-1
clone_size: many
d_call: -
v_call: TRBV7-9

cdr3_nt: TGTGCCAGCAGCGTTATGACCTCTGGAAACACCATATATTTT
cdr3_aa: CASSVMTSGNTIYF
j_call: TRBJ1-3
clone_size: many
d_call: -
v_call: TRBV9

cdr3_nt: TGTGCCAGCAGCCGCGAACAGGTTACAGGGGGCCCCCTCCACTTT
cdr3_aa: CASSREQVTGGPLHF
j_call: TRBJ1-6
clone_size: many
d_call: TRBD1
v_call: TRBV27

cdr3_nt: TGTGCCACCTACGGGAACTCCTACGAGCAGTACTTC
cdr3_aa: CATYGNSYEQYF
j_call: TRBJ2-7
clone_size: many
d_call: -
v_call: TRBV28

cdr3_nt: TGTGCCAGCAGTTACTGGGGGGGGTATACGCAGTATTTT
cdr3_aa: CASSYWGGYTQYF
j_call: TRBJ2-3
clone_size: few
d_call: TRBD2
v_call: TRBV6-5

cdr3_nt: TGTGCCAGCAGCGTAGTCCCAGGATTGAACACTGAAGCTTTCTTT
cdr3_aa: CASSVVPGLNTEAFF
j_call: TRBJ1-1
clone_size: -
d_call: -
v_call: TRBV9

cdr3_nt: TGTGCCAGCAGTTTTAGACAGGGAAGGCGGACAGATACGCAGTATTTT
cdr3_aa: CASSFRQGRRTDTQYF
j_call: TRBJ2-3
clone_size: -
d_call: TRBD1
v_call: TRBV28

cdr3_nt: TGTGCCAGCAGCGTAGCTACATGGGGGGCCAACACCGGGGAGCTGTTTTTT
cdr3_aa: CASSVATWGANTGELFF
j_call: TRBJ2-2
clone_size: -
d_call: -
v_call: TRBV9

cdr3_nt: TGCGCCAGCAGCTTAGGGATATTATACGAGCAGTACTTC
cdr3_aa: CASSLGILYEQYF
j_call: TRBJ2-7
clone_size: many
d_call: -
v_call: TRBV5-1

cdr3_nt: TGTGCCAGCAGCATCGGACAGGGGCGGACAGATACGCAGTATTTT
cdr3_aa: CASSIGQGRTDTQYF
j_call: TRBJ2-3
clone_size: many
d_call: TRBD1
v_call: TRBV7-9

cdr3_nt: TGTGCCAGCAGCTTATTTGGCGGGGGGGCCGAGTCAGATACGCAGTATTTT
cdr3_aa: CASSLFGGGAESDTQYF
j_call: TRBJ2-3
clone_size: many
d_call: TRBD2
v_call: TRBV7-2

cdr3_nt: TGCGCCAGCAGCCAAAGCCCAGGGACGGATGAAAAACTGTTTTTT
cdr3_aa: CASSQSPGTDEKLFF
j_call: TRBJ1-4
clone_size: many
d_call: -
v_call: TRBV5-1

cdr3_nt: TGTGCCAGCACCACCCTCCTCGAAAACATTCAGTACTTC
cdr3_aa: CASTTLLENIQYF
j_call: TRBJ2-4
clone_size: many
d_call: -
v_call: TRBV6-5

cdr3_nt: TGTGCCATCAGTTCCGGGGACAAGAACACAGATACGCAGTATTTT
cdr3_aa: CAISSGDKNTDTQYF
j_call: TRBJ2-3
clone_size: few
d_call: -
v_call: TRBV10-3

cdr3_nt: TGTGCCAGCAGCTTATACACGTACGGGGAGACTGGAAACACCATATATTTT
cdr3_aa: CASSLYTYGETGNTIYF
j_call: TRBJ1-3
clone_size: many
d_call: -
v_call: TRBV7-2

cdr3_nt: TGTGCCAGCAGCTTAGCCATCGGCCGGATGAACACCGGGGAGCTGTTTTTT
cdr3_aa: CASSLAIGRMNTGELFF
j_call: TRBJ2-2
clone_size: many
d_call: -
v_call: TRBV7-8

cdr3_nt: TGTGCCAGCAGCTTACAGGGCTCTAATGAAAAACTGTTTTTT
cdr3_aa: CASSLQGSNEKLFF
j_call: TRBJ1-4
clone_size: -
d_call: -
v_call: TRBV13

cdr3_nt: TGTGCCAGCAGCCGTGGAGCTCACACTGAAGCTTTCTTT
cdr3_aa: CASSRGAHTEAFF
j_call: TRBJ1-1
clone_size: many
d_call: -
v_call: TRBV4-2

cdr3_nt: TGTGCCAGCAGTTTGGGCAACGGACAGGGCTCCTACGAGCAGTACTTC
cdr3_aa: CASSLGNGQGSYEQYF
j_call: TRBJ2-7
clone_size: -
d_call: TRBD1
v_call: TRBV12-3/TRBV12-4

cdr3_nt: TGTGCCAGCAGCTTACAGACCTCCTCTGGAAACACCATATATTTT
cdr3_aa: CASSLQTSSGNTIYF
j_call: TRBJ1-3
clone_size: few
d_call: -
v_call: TRBV7-2

cdr3_nt: TGTGCCAGCAGCACCGGGACAGGGAACACTGAAGCTTTCTTT
cdr3_aa: CASSTGTGNTEAFF
j_call: TRBJ1-1
clone_size: few
d_call: TRBD1
v_call: TRBV6-4

cdr3_nt: TGTGCCAGCAGCCCTCGACAGGGGGCGGCCAAAAACATTCAGTACTTC
cdr3_aa: CASSPRQGAAKNIQYF
j_call: TRBJ2-4
clone_size: many
d_call: TRBD1
v_call: TRBV2

cdr3_nt: TGTGCCAGCAGCACCGGACTAGCCAAAGAGACCCAGTACTTC
cdr3_aa: CASSTGLAKETQYF
j_call: TRBJ2-5
clone_size: many
d_call: -
v_call: TRBV21-1

cdr3_nt: TGTGCCAGCAGGGGTGCGAGGGAGCTGTTTTTT
cdr3_aa: CASRGARELFF
j_call: TRBJ2-2
clone_size: few
d_call: -
v_call: TRBV5-4

cdr3_nt: TGTGCCAGCAGCCAAGTTGGGGGACCAGATACGCAGTATTTT
cdr3_aa: CASSQVGGPDTQYF
j_call: TRBJ2-3
clone_size: many
d_call: -
v_call: TRBV3-1

cdr3_nt: TGCGCCAGCAGCGGCAGGGGGATCACAGATACGCAGTATTTT
cdr3_aa: CASSGRGITDTQYF
j_call: TRBJ2-3
clone_size: few
d_call: TRBD1
v_call: TRBV5-1

cdr3_nt: TGTGCCAGCAGCTTGTCCGGGGGCCCAGAGACCCAGTACTTC
cdr3_aa: CASSLSGGPETQYF
j_call: TRBJ2-5
clone_size: few
d_call: -
v_call: TRBV7-2

cdr3_nt: TGTGCCAGCAGTAGACTAGCGGGGGGGCCAGGAGATACGCAGTATTTT
cdr3_aa: CASSRLAGGPGDTQYF
j_call: TRBJ2-3
clone_size: many
d_call: TRBD2
v_call: TRBV6-5

cdr3_nt: TGTGCCACGGCGGAGGGCAGGGGAGTCTCGAGCACTGAAGCTTTCTTT
cdr3_aa: CATAEGRGVSSTEAFF
j_call: TRBJ1-1
clone_size: many
d_call: -
v_call: TRBV10-3

cdr3_nt: TGCAGTGCTAGACGAGGGCAGGACACTGAAGCTTTCTTT
cdr3_aa: CSARRGQDTEAFF
j_call: TRBJ1-1
clone_size: many
d_call: -
v_call: TRBV20-1

cdr3_nt: TGTGCCAGCAGCTTGGGGGATTCACCCCTCCACTTT
cdr3_aa: CASSLGDSPLHF
j_call: TRBJ1-6
clone_size: many
d_call: -
v_call: TRBV5-5